Following are 20 T cell receptor beta chains from one sample sequenced in a study of T-cell reconstitution after alpha-beta-depleted transplantation in children. Unique molecular identifiers were used in preparing the TCRbeta library. TCRdb processed the PCR reads anew with MiXCR; each CDR3 protein has one entry. This sample yields 580,000 or so distinct CDR3 sequences, of which about 21% are seen a single time; approximately 14% belongs to the top ten. The sample in question was PBMCs, mostly from graft donor cells, obtained 360 days after TCRalphabeta/CD19-depleted stem cell transplant. These receptors were obtained from a boy younger than two who had a stem cell transplant for acute myeloid leukemia, so the T cells may come from the graft donor.

The rearrangement uses TRBV5-1 and TRBJ2-3; 7 positions agree with TRBD1. The CDR3 totals 16 residues. J was trimmed by 2 bases and V by 0 bases; bases with no gene match: 6. Germline V gene data show CDR1 as SGHRS and CDR2 as YFSETQ. CDR3 in amino acids: CASSLGWTGATDTQYF. The CDR3 DNA reads as TGCGCCAGCAGCTTGGGGTGGACAGGTGCCACAGATACGCAGTATTTT.

The chain employs TRBV12-3 or TRBV12-4 and TRBJ2-3; 7 nucleotides agree with TRBD1. CDR3 length equals 15 residues. V was clipped by 5 bases and J by 0 bases; unmatched bases: 5. The CDR3 is CASSGGQYSTDTQYF. The CDR3 DNA follows: TGTGCCAGCAGTGGGGGACAGTATAGCACAGATACGCAGTATTTT.

This clonotype was recorded at least ten times. The rearrangement links TRBV30 to TRBJ2-2; D remains unclear. This CDR3 is 15 amino acids long. CDR1 GTSNPN and CDR2 SVGIG come from the germline V gene (reference sequence). V was cut by 3 bases and J by 1 base, with 12 bases left in between. This CDR3 reads CAWRGELMNTGELFF. The CDR3 bases are TGTGCCTGGAGAGGCGAACTTATGAACACCGGGGAGCTGTTTTTT.

This clonotype has just a few counts. The chain recombines TRBV10-3 with TRBJ2-1; 9 nucleotides line up with TRBD1. The CDR3 has 13 residues. The germline V gene has CDR1 ENHRY and CDR2 SYGVKD. J lost 5 bases, V lost 9 bases, and 5 bases had no gene match. CDR3 in DNA: TGTGCCATTGCGGGACAGGGAAACAATGAGCAGTTCTTC. It translates to CAIAGQGNNEQFF.

The sample holds a few counts of this clonotype. The chain's CDR3 is CASRPGLAVGDEQFF. CDR3 bases: TGTGCCTCCCGACCCGGACTAGCGGTGGGGGACGAGCAGTTCTTC. The chain combines TRBV4-2 with TRBJ2-1; 10 bases map to TRBD2. Germline CDR1 and CDR2: LGHNA and YNFKEQ. V lost 11 bases to trimming and J lost 10 bases; unmatched junction nucleotides: 17. The CDR3 is 15 residues long.

This clonotype was counted ten times or more. The gene calls are TRBV4-3 and TRBJ2-7, with D perhaps assigned TRBD1 or TRBD2 (5 bases each). Trimming stripped 3 bases from V and 0 bases from J, with 18 bases between. This CDR3 comprises 17 residues. Looked up from germline, CDR1 is LGHNA and CDR2 is YSLEER. CDR3 nucleotide sequence: TGCGCCAGCAGCCAGGGTCGCAGGACACTAGGCTCCTACGAGCAGTACTTC. Translated, it gives CASSQGRRTLGSYEQYF.

This clonotype appeared a few times. The J gene is TRBJ2-3, the V gene TRBV5-1, with D perhaps TRBD1 (5 bases). The CDR3 length is 15 residues. V lost 4 bases and J 2 bases, leaving 14 bases between the germline ends. CDR1 and CDR2 (germline): SGHRS, YFSETQ. The CDR3 loop reads CASSQDKILTDTQYF. CDR3 bases: TGCGCCAGCAGCCAGGACAAAATTCTCACAGATACGCAGTATTTT.

The V gene is TRBV21-1, the J gene TRBJ2-7; the table assigns TRBD1, which was not confirmed against the DNA. TRBV21-1 is marked as a pseudogene. The CDR3 consists of 15 residues. The CDR3 coding sequence is TGTGCCATCAATGTAAAACAGGGGCGCTCCTACGAGCAGTACGTC. Its translation is CAINVKQGRSYEQYV.

This clonotype was counted only a few times. The chain is built from TRBV25-1 and TRBJ2-5; 8 positions agree with TRBD1. V trimming: 7 bases; J trimming: 0 bases; junction bases outside the gene matches: 7. Germline values: CDR1 MGHDK, CDR2 SYGVNS. The CDR3 runs to 15 residues. CDR3 DNA: TGTGCCAGCATGGAGGGACAGGCTTACCAAGAGACCCAGTACTTC. Translation gives CASMEGQAYQETQYF.

The rearrangement joins TRBV6-5 to TRBJ2-1; 11 bases line up with TRBD2. The CDR3 loop spans 16 amino acids. Germline values: CDR1 MNHEY, CDR2 SVGAGI. J gave up 4 bases and V 2 bases, and 4 bases lay outside the gene matches. CDR3 residues: CASSYIGTSGYNEQFF. CDR3 DNA sequence: TGTGCCAGCAGTTACATCGGGACTAGCGGTTACAATGAGCAGTTCTTC.

J is TRBJ1-5 and V is TRBV5-5; 7 nucleotides line up with TRBD1. V was pared by 0 bases and J by 6 bases, with 6 bases of the junction left unmatched. In germline, CDR1 is SGHKS, CDR2 YYEKEE (reference sequence). This CDR3 comprises 15 residues. CDR3 region: CASSLDRGSGQPQHF. The CDR3 DNA reads as TGTGCCAGCAGCTTGGACAGGGGTTCGGGTCAGCCCCAGCATTTT.

This clonotype was detected many times. The chain uses TRBV29-1 and TRBJ2-5; D might be TRBD2 (5 bases). V lost 3 bases and J lost 5, with 13 bases in between. The CDR3 contains 13 residues. Germline-derived CDR1 and CDR2 are SQVTM and ANQGSEA. Here the CDR3 reads CSVDGPRRETQYF. The CDR3 coding sequence is TGCAGCGTTGACGGACCACGGAGGGAGACCCAGTACTTC.

This clonotype was seen a few times. The genes are TRBV12-3 or TRBV12-4 and TRBJ1-2; 9 bases match TRBD1. The CDR3 consists of 14 residues. V lost 5 bases and J lost 4; bases outside the gene matches: 5. The CDR3 here is CASSPGTGTYGYTF. For the CDR3, the DNA is TGTGCCAGCAGTCCAGGGACAGGGACCTATGGCTACACCTTC.

A single count supports this clonotype. This chain links TRBV6-2 or TRBV6-3 with TRBJ1-2; D is ambiguous. This CDR3 has 14 residues. Germline CDR1 is MNHEY and CDR2 is SVGEGT. The V end lost 2 bases, the J end lost 4 bases, and 11 bases lay between the germline ends. This CDR3 is CASSYGMTAYGYTF. CDR3 sequence (DNA): TGTGCCAGCAGTTACGGGATGACTGCCTATGGCTACACCTTC.

This clonotype appeared a few times. The rearrangement joins TRBV6-1 to TRBJ2-1, with 15 bases aligning to TRBD2. Losses at the gene ends were 5 bases for V and 3 bases for J; bases not matched to a gene: 8. Germline CDR1 MNHNS, CDR2 SASEGT. The CDR3 loop spans 18 amino acids. The CDR3 DNA reads TGTGCCAGCAGTCCGGGACTAGCGGGGGGCGACCACTACAATGAGCAGTTCTTC. This gives the protein CASSPGLAGGDHYNEQFF.

As concerns this clonotype: A read error may explain this, as a much larger clone is one base away. The CDR3 end shows no conserved phenylalanine or tryptophan, and so a read error is likely. V gene TRBV3-1 combines with J gene TRBJ1-1; D unresolved. V was trimmed by 0 bases and J by 5 bases, leaving 10 bases between them. The CDR3 extends over 14 amino acids. In germline, CDR1 is LGHDT, CDR2 YNNKEL (reference sequence). CDR3 amino acids: CASSQDMGSTEAFS. CDR3 nucleotide sequence: TGTGCCAGCAGCCAAGACATGGGTTCGACTGAAGCTTTCTCT.

To note about this clonotype: Likely a read error: the CDR3 ends without its conserved phenylalanine or tryptophan. The gene calls are TRBV18 and TRBJ2-2; 13 bases map to TRBD2. Germline V gene sequence: CDR1 KGHSH, CDR2 LQKENI. V was clipped by 0 bases and J by 5 bases; unmatched bases: 9. This CDR3 contains 19 residues. This CDR3 reads CASSPPDRTSGGVTGELFV. The CDR3 DNA reads as TGTGCCAGCTCACCACCCGACCGGACTAGCGGGGGAGTAACCGGGGAGCTGTTTGTT.

In its sample, this clonotype was seen a few times. V is TRBV20-1 and J is TRBJ2-1; maybe TRBD1 (6 bases). This CDR3 spans 15 amino acids. V lost 1 base and J lost 2, with 12 bases in between. The V gene's germline CDR1 is DFQATT and CDR2 SNEGSKA (reference sequence). This CDR3 reads CSARAGERPYNEQFF. CDR3 nucleotide sequence: TGCAGTGCTAGAGCAGGGGAAAGGCCCTACAATGAGCAGTTCTTC.

This clonotype has a count of ten or more. The chain uses TRBV20-1 and TRBJ2-7; D call uncertain. The V gene's germline CDR1 is DFQATT and CDR2 SNEGSKA (reference sequence). The CDR3 sequence is 12 residues long. The V and J ends lost 6 bases and 0 bases respectively, with 9 bases between them. DNA of the CDR3: TGCAGTGCGCAGAGCCGCTCCTACGAGCAGTACTTC. Protein product: CSAQSRSYEQYF.

This clonotype appeared a few times. The chain carries TRBV12-3 or TRBV12-4 and TRBJ2-1; perhaps TRBD2 as D (5 bases). V was pared by 3 bases and J by 3 bases, with 12 bases between. The CDR3 runs to 15 residues. For the CDR3, the DNA is TGTGCCAGCAGTTTTTGGGGAGCCAACTACAATGAGCAGTTCTTC. Translating it yields CASSFWGANYNEQFF.